The clone carrying this T cell receptor (beta chain) was seen ten or more times. The germline V gene encodes CDR1 DFQATT and CDR2 SNEGSKA (reference sequence). V dropped 5 bases and J dropped 0 bases, with 8 bases sitting between them. CDR3 size: 13 residues. This sample's TCRbeta library carried unique molecular identifier barcodes. TCRdb processed the PCR reads anew with MiXCR; each CDR3 protein has one entry. The sample yields about 170,000 distinct CDR3 sequences, 11% seen once. The data are from a study of T-cell reconstitution after alpha-beta-depleted transplantation in children. This TCR was sampled from a boy younger than 10 with acute myeloid leukemia, due to receive a stem cell transplant. The rearrangement joins TRBV20-1 to TRBJ1-5; D unclear. Here the sequenced sample was PBMCs, taken before TCRalphabeta/CD19-depleted stem cell transplant. The CDR3 loop reads CSAPPASNQPQHF. The CDR3, as DNA: TGCAGTGCTCCCCCAGCTAGCAATCAGCCCCAGCATTTT.